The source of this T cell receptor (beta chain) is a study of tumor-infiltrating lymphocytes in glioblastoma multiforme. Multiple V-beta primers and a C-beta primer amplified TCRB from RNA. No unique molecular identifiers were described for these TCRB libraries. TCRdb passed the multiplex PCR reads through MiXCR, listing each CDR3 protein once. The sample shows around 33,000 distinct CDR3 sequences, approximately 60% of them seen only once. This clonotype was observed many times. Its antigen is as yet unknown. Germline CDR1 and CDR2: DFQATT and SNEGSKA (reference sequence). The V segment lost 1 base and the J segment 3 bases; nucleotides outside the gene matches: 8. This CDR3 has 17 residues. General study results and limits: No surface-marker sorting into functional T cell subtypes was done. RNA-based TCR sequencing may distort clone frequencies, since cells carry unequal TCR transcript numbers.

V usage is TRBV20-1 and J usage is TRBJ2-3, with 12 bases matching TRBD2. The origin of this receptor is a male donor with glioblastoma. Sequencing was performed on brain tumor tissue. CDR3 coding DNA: TGCAGTGCTAGAGTGACTAGCGGGAGTGTCCCAACAGATACGCAGTATTTT. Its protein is CSARVTSGSVPTDTQYF.